This TCR beta chain was captured by sequencing in a study of blood T cell repertoires in COVID-19. In the study overall: Donors in the United States, Italy and Spain gave samples during acute or convalescent COVID-19.

CDR1 is SGHRS and CDR2 is YFSETQ in the germline V gene. This CDR3 is built from 14 residues. V trimming: 3 bases; J trimming: 5 bases; junction bases outside the gene matches: 5. TCRdb's table, derived via immunoSEQ multiplex PCR, lists solely in-frame clones and lacks some. The table lists about 180,000 clones, roughly 86% of them singletons. The sequenced sample was peripheral blood. The chain carries TRBV5-1 and TRBJ2-7, with TRBD2 matching 10 bases. This TCR came from a man in his forties or fifties with active or convalescent COVID-19. CDR3 protein: CASSSTAGGDEQYF. The CDR3 bases are TGCGCCAGCAGCTCCACAGCGGGGGGGGACGAGCAGTACTTC.